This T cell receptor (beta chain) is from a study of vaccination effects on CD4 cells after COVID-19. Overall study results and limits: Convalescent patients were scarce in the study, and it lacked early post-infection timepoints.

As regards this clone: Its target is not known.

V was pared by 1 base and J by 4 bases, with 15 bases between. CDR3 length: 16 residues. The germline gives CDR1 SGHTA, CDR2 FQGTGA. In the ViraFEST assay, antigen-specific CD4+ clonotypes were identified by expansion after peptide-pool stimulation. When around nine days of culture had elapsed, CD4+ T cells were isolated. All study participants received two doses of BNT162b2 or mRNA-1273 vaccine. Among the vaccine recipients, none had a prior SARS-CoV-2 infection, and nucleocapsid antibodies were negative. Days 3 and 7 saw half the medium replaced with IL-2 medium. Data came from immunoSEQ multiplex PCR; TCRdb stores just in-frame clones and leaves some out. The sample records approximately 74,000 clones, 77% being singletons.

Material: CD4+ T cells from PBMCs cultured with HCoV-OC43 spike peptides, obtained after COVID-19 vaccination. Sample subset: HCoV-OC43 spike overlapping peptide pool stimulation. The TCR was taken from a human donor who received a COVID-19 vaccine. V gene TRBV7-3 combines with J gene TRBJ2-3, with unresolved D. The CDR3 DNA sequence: TGTGCCAGCAGCTTAATCGGTGGCGCCCTGGCAGATACGCAGTATTTT. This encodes CASSLIGGALADTQYF.